Shown below are 8 T cell receptor beta chains from a single sample sequenced in a study of blood T cell repertoires in COVID-19. Profiled with immunoSEQ multiplex PCR; TCRdb holds only in-frame clones, not every one. The data hold around 160,000 clones, with approximately 80% observed a single time. Sequencing used peripheral blood. These TCRs come from a human donor in a cohort sampled during active COVID-19.

The chain is built from TRBV5-6 and TRBJ2-5; D is ambiguous. Germline assignment: CDR1 SGHDT and CDR2 YYEEEE. The CDR3 contains 13 residues. V gave up 4 bases and J gave up 1 base, with 8 bases separating them. CDR3 sequence: CASSQAFQETQYF. The DNA for the CDR3 is TGTGCCAGCAGCCAAGCCTTCCAAGAGACCCAGTACTTC.

The rearrangement links TRBV3-1 (or the pseudogene TRBV3-2) to TRBJ1-4; weak D call: TRBD1 (5 bases). The germline V and J ends were trimmed by 2 bases and 5 bases, with 12 bases remaining between them. This CDR3 comprises 15 residues. CDR1 is LGHDT and CDR2 is YNNKEL in the germline V gene (reference sequence). The CDR3 region is CASSQMAGRNEKLFF. The CDR3 DNA sequence: TGTGCCAGCAGCCAAATGGCGGGGCGAAATGAAAAACTGTTTTTT.

Only a few counts were recorded for this clone. The V call is TRBV29-1, the J call TRBJ2-5; the D gene is possibly TRBD2 (6 bases). The V gene lost 5 bases and the J gene lost 1 base, with 8 bases spanning the gap. CDR3 length: 12 amino acids. Germline assignment: CDR1 SQVTM and CDR2 ANQGSEA. This chain's CDR3 is CSVRRAQETQYF. The DNA for the CDR3 is TGCAGCGTTAGGAGGGCCCAAGAGACCCAGTACTTC.

This chain uses TRBV7-8 with TRBJ1-3; D not certain. Trimming stripped 5 bases from V and 0 bases from J, with 14 bases between. This CDR3 contains 16 residues. CDR1 is SGHVS and CDR2 is FQNEAQ in the germline V gene. In DNA form, the CDR3 reads TGTGCCAGCAGCCTCTTCCCTTATTCCTCTGGAAACACCATATATTTT. Amino acid sequence: CASSLFPYSSGNTIYF.

This chain links TRBV19 with TRBJ1-2; 8 bases map to TRBD1. Looked up from germline, CDR1 is LNHDA and CDR2 is SQIVND (reference sequence). CDR3 length: 15 residues. The V and J ends lost 5 bases and 6 bases, in that order; junction bases with no gene match: 11. CDR3 in amino acids: CASSPIGQGLHGYTF. CDR3 sequence (DNA): TGTGCCAGTAGTCCCATTGGACAGGGTTTACATGGCTACACCTTC.

The rearrangement joins TRBV7-9 to TRBJ2-6, with D perhaps TRBD2 (5 bases). V dropped 4 bases and J dropped 1 base, with 5 bases sitting between them. CDR1 and CDR2 (germline): SEHNR, FQNEAQ (reference sequence). The CDR3 sequence is 14 residues long. The CDR3 protein is CASSWTSGANVLTF. The DNA for the CDR3 is TGTGCCAGCAGCTGGACTTCTGGGGCCAACGTCCTGACTTTC.

The CDR3 DNA reads TGTGCCAGCAGCCTTGGCATAGGACAGGGTTCCTACGAGCAGTACTTC. Translating gives CASSLGIGQGSYEQYF. J is TRBJ2-7 and V is TRBV5-4; 8 nucleotides agree with TRBD1. Unmatched junction bases numbered 10, after V lost 4 bases and J lost 1 base. Germline CDR1 SGHNT, CDR2 YYREEE (reference sequence). CDR3 length equals 16 residues. Variable domain in full (rest from reference TRBV5-4 and TRBJ2-7): ETGVTQSPTHLIKTRGQQVTLRCSSQSGHNTVSWYQQALGQGPQFIFQYYREEENGRGNFPPRFSGLQFPNYSSELNVNALELDDSALYLCASSLGIGQGSYEQYFGPGTRLTVT.

The chain joins TRBV4-3 to TRBJ1-2; TRBD1 might be the D (6 bases). CDR3 length: 14 amino acids. V lost 2 bases and J lost 1, with 8 bases in between. Germline CDR1 reads LGHNA; CDR2 reads YSLEER. The DNA for the CDR3 is TGCGCCAGCAGCCAACAGGGGCTTAACTATGGCTACACCTTC. The encoded protein is CASSQQGLNYGYTF.